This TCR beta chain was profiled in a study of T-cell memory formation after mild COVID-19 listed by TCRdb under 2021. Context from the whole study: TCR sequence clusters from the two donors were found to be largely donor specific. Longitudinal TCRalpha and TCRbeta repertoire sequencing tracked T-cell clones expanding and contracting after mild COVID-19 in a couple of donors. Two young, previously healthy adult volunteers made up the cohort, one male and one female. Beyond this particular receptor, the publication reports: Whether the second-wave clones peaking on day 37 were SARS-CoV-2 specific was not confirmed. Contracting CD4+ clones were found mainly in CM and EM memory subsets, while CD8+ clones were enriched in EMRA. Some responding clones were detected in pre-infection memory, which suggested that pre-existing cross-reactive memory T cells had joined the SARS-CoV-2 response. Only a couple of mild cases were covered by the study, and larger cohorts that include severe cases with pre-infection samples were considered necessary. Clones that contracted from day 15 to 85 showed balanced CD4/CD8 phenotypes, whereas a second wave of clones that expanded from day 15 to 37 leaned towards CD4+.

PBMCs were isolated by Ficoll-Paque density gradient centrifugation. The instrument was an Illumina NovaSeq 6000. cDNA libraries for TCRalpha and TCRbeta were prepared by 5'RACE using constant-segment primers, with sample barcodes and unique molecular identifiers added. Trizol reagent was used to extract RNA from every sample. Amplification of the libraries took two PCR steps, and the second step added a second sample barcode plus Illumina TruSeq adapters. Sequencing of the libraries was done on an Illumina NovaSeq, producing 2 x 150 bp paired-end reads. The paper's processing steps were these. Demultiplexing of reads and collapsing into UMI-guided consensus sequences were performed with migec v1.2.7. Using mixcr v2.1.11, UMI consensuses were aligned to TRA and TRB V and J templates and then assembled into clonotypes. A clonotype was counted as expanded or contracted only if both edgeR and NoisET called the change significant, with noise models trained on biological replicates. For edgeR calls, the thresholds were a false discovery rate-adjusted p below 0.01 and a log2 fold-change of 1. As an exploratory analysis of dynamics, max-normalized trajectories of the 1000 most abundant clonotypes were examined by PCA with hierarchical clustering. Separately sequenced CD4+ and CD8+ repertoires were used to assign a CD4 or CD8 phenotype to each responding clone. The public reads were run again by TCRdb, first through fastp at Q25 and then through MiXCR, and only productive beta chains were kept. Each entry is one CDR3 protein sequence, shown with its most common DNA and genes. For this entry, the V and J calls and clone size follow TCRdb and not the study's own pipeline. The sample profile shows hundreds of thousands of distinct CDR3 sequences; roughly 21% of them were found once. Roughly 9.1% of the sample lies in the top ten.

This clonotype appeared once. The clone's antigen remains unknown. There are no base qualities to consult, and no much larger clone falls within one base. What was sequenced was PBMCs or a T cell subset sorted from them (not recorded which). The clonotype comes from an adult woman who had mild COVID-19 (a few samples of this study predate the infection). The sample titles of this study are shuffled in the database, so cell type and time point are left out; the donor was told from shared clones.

This receptor has the CDR3 CASSLALEGQRLAGGHEQYF. The DNA is as follows: TGTGCCAGCAGCTTAGCGCTAGAGGGACAGAGACTAGCGGGAGGCCACGAGCAGTACTTC. The sequence links TRBV7-9 to TRBJ2-7; the central 13 bases match TRBD2. The V end gives up 0 bases and the J end 5 bases, leaving 16 bases in the junction not matched to a gene. The germline V gene (reference sequence) supplies CDR1 SEHNR and CDR2 FQNEAQ. The CDR3 runs 20 amino acids, cysteine and phenylalanine included. The kept DNA is CDR3 alone, 60 bases in frame from the first base.